Each of the 23 T cell receptor beta chains below was sequenced from the same sample in a study of shared clonotypes between healthy human individuals. Naive CD8 cells comprised CD45RO-negative, CCR7-positively selected cells, excluding terminally differentiated effector memory CD45RA+ cells. Some clones are missing from TCRdb's copy, which holds only in-frame ones; the method was immunoSEQ multiplex PCR. Altogether hundreds of thousands of clones are present, around 93% being singletons, with the ten largest covering less than 25%. Sequenced input: naive CD8+ T cells sorted from blood. The receptors derive from a man aged 30 to 45 in good health.

The rearrangement uses TRBV4-1 and TRBJ2-1; 9 bases fit TRBD1. Germline V gene data show CDR1 as MGHRA and CDR2 as YSYEKL. CDR3 size: 17 residues. V shed 0 bases, J shed 2 bases, and the junction held 5 bases outside the gene matches. The CDR3 reads CASSQEGGTGPYNEQFF. For the CDR3, the DNA is TGCGCCAGCAGCCAAGAAGGCGGGACAGGGCCCTACAATGAGCAGTTCTTC.

The genes are TRBV7-9 and TRBJ2-5; 8 bases are shared with TRBD2. Germline V gene sequence: CDR1 SEHNR, CDR2 FQNEAQ (reference sequence). The CDR3 runs 15 residues. The V gene end was trimmed by 6 bases and the J gene end by 5 bases; junction bases not matched to a gene: 11. CDR3 region: CASRPPGTSAETQYF. The CDR3 region has the DNA TGTGCCAGCAGACCTCCCGGGACTAGTGCCGAGACCCAGTACTTC. Drawing the rest from reference TRBV7-9 and TRBJ2-5, the complete variable domain is DTGVSQNPRHKITKRGQNVTFRCDPISEHNRLYWYRQTLGQGPEFLTYFQNEAQLEKSRLLSDRFSAERPKGSFSTLEIQRTEQGDSAMYLCASRPPGTSAETQYFGPGTRLLVL.

The chain links TRBV18 to TRBJ1-5; D perhaps matches TRBD1 (5 bases). The CDR3 loop spans 12 amino acids. Germline CDR1 and CDR2: KGHSH and LQKENI. The V gene lost 2 bases and the J gene lost 8 bases, with 7 bases spanning the gap. The CDR3 nucleotides read TGTGCCAGCTCACCAGAAGGGGAGCCCCAGCATTTT. Translation gives CASSPEGEPQHF.

V and J are TRBV10-2 and TRBJ1-1, with TRBD1 matching 9 bases. This CDR3 contains 14 residues. After removal of 8 bases from V and 5 bases from J, the junction contained 9 bases not matched to a gene. Germline CDR1 is WSHSY and CDR2 is SAAADI. CDR3 nucleotides: TGCGCCAGCCGTTCCGGGACAGGGCTTACTGAAGCTTTCTTT. This sequence encodes CASRSGTGLTEAFF.

The V call is TRBV5-4, the J call TRBJ1-2, with 7 nucleotides matching TRBD1. Germline V gene data show CDR1 as SGHNT and CDR2 as YYREEE (reference sequence). The V gene end was trimmed by 2 bases and the J gene end by 6 bases; junction bases not matched to a gene: 10. The CDR3 runs to 15 residues. This chain's CDR3 is CASSLTGAWVDGYTF. DNA of the CDR3: TGTGCCAGCAGCTTAACAGGGGCCTGGGTCGATGGCTACACCTTC.

The chain links TRBV27 to TRBJ1-1; D gene uncertain. The V and J ends lost 8 bases and 8 bases respectively, with 9 bases between them. Germline loops: CDR1 MNHEY, CDR2 SMNVEV (reference sequence). The CDR3 totals 10 residues. The CDR3: CASVDREAFF. CDR3 bases: TGTGCCAGCGTTGACCGGGAAGCTTTCTTT.

The rearrangement uses TRBV19 and TRBJ2-7; TRBD1 might be the D (5 bases). The V end lost 5 bases, the J end lost 2 bases, and 10 bases lay between the germline ends. Germline CDR1 LNHDA, CDR2 SQIVND (reference sequence). This CDR3 spans 13 amino acids. The CDR3 nucleotides read TGTGCCAGTAGTCCCTGGGGCCCCTACGAGCAGTACTTC. Its protein is CASSPWGPYEQYF. Using reference TRBV19 and TRBJ2-7 for the parts outside the CDR3, the full variable domain is DGGITQSPKYLFRKEGQNVTLSCEQNLNHDAMYWYRQDPGQGLRLIYYSQIVNDFQKGDIAEGYSVSREKKESFPLTVTSAQKNPTAFYLCASSPWGPYEQYFGPGTRLTVT.

V gene TRBV2 combines with J gene TRBJ1-4, with TRBD1 as a possible D gene (5 bases). The CDR3 is 15 amino acids. CDR1 is SNHLY and CDR2 is FYNNEI in the germline V gene. With 7 bases removed from V and 1 base from J, the gap between germline ends came to 13 bases. The CDR3 spells CASTLTAQTNEKLFF. For the CDR3, the DNA is TGTGCCAGCACCTTGACAGCCCAAACTAATGAAAAACTGTTTTTT.

The gene calls are TRBV7-2 and TRBJ2-3; D unclear. The germline V gene has CDR1 SGHTA and CDR2 FQGNSA. The CDR3 covers 13 residues. Trimming cost V 8 bases and J 0 bases, with 9 bases left between them. This CDR3 reads CASGSFSTDTQYF. The CDR3 region has the DNA TGTGCCAGCGGGTCCTTCAGCACAGATACGCAGTATTTT.

Concerning this clone: Distinct nucleotide sequences in the sample also encode this CDR3. The J gene is TRBJ2-1, the V gene TRBV30; the D is unclear. V lost 0 bases and J 7 bases, leaving 7 bases between the germline ends. Per germline, CDR1 GTSNPN and CDR2 SVGIG (reference sequence). This CDR3 contains 12 residues. The CDR3 reads CAWSVSGNEQFF. The CDR3 DNA reads as TGTGCCTGGAGTGTATCGGGTAATGAGCAGTTCTTC.

J is TRBJ2-3 and V is TRBV7-9, with a weak D call TRBD2 (6 bases). The V gene lost 6 bases and the J gene lost 0 bases, with 13 bases spanning the gap. Per the germline V gene, CDR1 is SEHNR and CDR2 is FQNEAQ (reference sequence). The CDR3 extends over 15 amino acids. The CDR3 region is CASSSTSRSTDTQYF. The CDR3 nucleotides read TGTGCCAGCAGTTCAACTAGCCGCAGCACAGATACGCAGTATTTT.

As regards this clone: The same CDR3 also results from other DNA sequences found in this sample. This chain links TRBV6-5 with TRBJ1-1, with D tentatively TRBD1 (5 bases). The CDR3 loop spans 13 amino acids. The V end lost 2 bases, the J end lost 4 bases, and 8 bases lay between the germline ends. CDR1 MNHEY and CDR2 SVGAGI come from the germline V gene. Here the CDR3 DNA reads TGTGCCAGCAGTTACGGGACCGGCACTGAAGCTTTCTTT. Its translation: CASSYGTGTEAFF.

This clone was counted at least ten times. V usage is TRBV30 and J usage is TRBJ1-5, with 9 positions matching TRBD1. This CDR3 is built from 15 residues. Germline trimming cut 2 bases from V and 7 bases from J; bases unmatched to any gene: 9. Germline V gene lookup returns CDR1 GTSNPN and CDR2 SVGIG (reference sequence). Here the CDR3 reads CAWSPGQGKGQPQHF. The CDR3 DNA follows: TGTGCCTGGAGTCCCGGACAGGGGAAGGGACAGCCCCAGCATTTT.

This clone was found a few times. The chain joins TRBV28 to TRBJ2-1, with 7 bases identical to TRBD1. Germline CDR1 and CDR2: MDHEN and SYDVKM. With V trimmed by 5 bases and J by 8 bases, 9 bases remained unmatched. This CDR3 contains 14 residues. The chain's CDR3 is CASSPTGTADEQFF. The DNA for the CDR3 is TGTGCCAGCAGTCCAACCGGGACAGCAGATGAGCAGTTCTTC. The variable domain in full, with the rest retrieved from reference TRBV28 and TRBJ2-1, is DVKVTQSSRYLVKRTGEKVFLECVQDMDHENMFWYRQDPGLGLRLIYFSYDVKMKEKGDIPEGYSVSREKKERFSLILESASTNQTSMYLCASSPTGTADEQFFGPGTRLTVL.

The rearrangement uses TRBV10-2 and TRBJ2-7; tentatively, D is TRBD1 (5 bases). Germline V CDR1 and CDR2: WSHSY, SAAADI. V was trimmed by 3 bases and J by 4 bases, leaving 13 bases between them. The CDR3 has 14 amino acids. CDR3 bases: TGCGCCAGCAGTGACTCCAGGGTCCTGTACGAGCAGTACTTC. Translation: CASSDSRVLYEQYF.

This chain links TRBV27 with TRBJ1-1; D gene uncertain. The germline gives CDR1 MNHEY, CDR2 SMNVEV (reference sequence). Trimming took off 3 bases at V and 1 base at J, with 9 bases between the two ends. The CDR3 sequence is 14 residues long. Here the CDR3 reads CASSFSAGNTEAFF. The CDR3 nucleotides are TGTGCCAGCAGTTTCTCAGCAGGGAACACTGAAGCTTTCTTT.

This chain connects TRBV7-9 to TRBJ2-1, with 7 bases lining up with TRBD2. Trimming cost V 3 bases and J 5 bases; bases outside gene matches: 7. The CDR3 loop spans 15 amino acids. Germline V gives CDR1 SEHNR, CDR2 FQNEAQ (reference sequence). The CDR3: CASSFAETSHNEQFF. The CDR3 bases are TGTGCCAGCAGCTTCGCCGAGACTAGCCACAATGAGCAGTTCTTC.

In regard to this clone: The sample carries other DNA sequences with the same CDR3. This chain links TRBV27 with TRBJ2-3; 10 bases are a match to TRBD2. Germline V gene data show CDR1 as MNHEY and CDR2 as SMNVEV (reference sequence). This CDR3 is built from 15 residues. V shed 6 bases, J shed 3 bases, and the junction held 6 bases outside the gene matches. Written as DNA, the CDR3 is TGTGCCAGCAGCCCCAGGACTAGCGGTACAGATACGCAGTATTTT. Its protein is CASSPRTSGTDTQYF.

The chain recombines TRBV11-2 with TRBJ2-7; 9 bases match TRBD2. In germline, CDR1 is SGHAT, CDR2 FQNNGV. This CDR3 has 14 amino acids. The V and J ends lost 6 bases and 1 base, in that order; junction bases with no gene match: 4. The CDR3 bases are TGTGCCAGCAGAACTACTAGCGGGTCCTACGAGCAGTACTTC. It yields the protein CASRTTSGSYEQYF. The full variable domain, in which reference TRBV11-2 and TRBJ2-7 provide the parts outside the CDR3, is EAGVAQSPRYKIIEKRQSVAFWCNPISGHATLYWYQQILGQGPKLLIQFQNNGVVDDSQLPKDRFSAERLKGVDSTLKIQPAKLEDSAVYLCASRTTSGSYEQYFGPGTRLTVT.

This rearrangement joins TRBV6-6 to TRBJ2-1; no clear D. The ends were cut back, 0 bases at V and 8 bases at J, with 11 bases in the middle. The CDR3 runs 14 residues. The germline gives CDR1 MNHNY, CDR2 SVGAGI (reference sequence). CDR3 sequence: CASSYSGPSDEQFF. In nucleotides, the CDR3 is TGTGCCAGCAGTTACTCGGGCCCTAGTGATGAGCAGTTCTTC.

The CDR3, as DNA: TGTGCCAGCAGCGACATAAGCGGGGCCTACAATGAGCAGTTCTTC. Protein sequence: CASSDISGAYNEQFF. This rearrangement joins TRBV2 to TRBJ2-1; 7 positions match TRBD2. Losses at the gene ends were 6 bases for V and 2 bases for J; bases not matched to a gene: 7. CDR1 and CDR2 (germline): SNHLY, FYNNEI. CDR3 length: 15 amino acids.

The chain links TRBV29-1 to TRBJ2-1; 14 bases are shared with TRBD2. Trimming took 5 bases from V and 1 from J; bases not matched to a gene: 7. Germline CDR1 and CDR2: SQVTM and ANQGSEA. The CDR3 spans 17 residues. CDR3 DNA: TGCAGCGTTCGGGGACTAGCGGGAGTAGGGTCCTACAATGAGCAGTTCTTC. It specifies CSVRGLAGVGSYNEQFF.

The genes are TRBV2 and TRBJ2-1; TRBD2 agrees at 11 bases. Germline V gives CDR1 SNHLY, CDR2 FYNNEI. This CDR3 comprises 17 residues. The ends lost 5 bases at V and 3 bases at J; junction bases unmatched: 9. In DNA form, the CDR3 reads TGTGCCAGCAGTACGACACAGACTAGCGGGAACTACAATGAGCAGTTCTTC. Translated, it gives CASSTTQTSGNYNEQFF. Full variable domain (remainder filled in from reference TRBV2 and TRBJ2-1): EPEVTQTPSHQVTQMGQEVILRCVPISNHLYFYWYRQILGQKVEFLVSFYNNEISEKSEIFDDQFSVERPDGSNFTLKIRSTKLEDSAMYFCASSTTQTSGNYNEQFFGPGTRLTVL.